The clone carrying this T cell receptor (beta chain) has a handful of counts. What it binds is not known. Germline V gene sequence: CDR1 SGHRS, CDR2 YFSETQ. This CDR3 spans 17 amino acids. V gave up 5 bases and J gave up 1 base; unmatched junction bases: 11. These data are taken from a study of CD8 T cells in ankylosing spondylitis. Study results and limitations: Made up of fewer than ten highly homologous variants, a TCR beta motif appeared characteristic of ankylosing spondylitis blood.

TCRdb re-derived calls from the 5' RACE reads in MiXCR, one entry per CDR3 protein. The table includes some 840,000 distinct CDR3 sequences, approximately 12% detected once. The sample comprised blood, either unsorted or a sorted T cell fraction (not recorded which). The V and J genes are TRBV5-1 and TRBJ2-3; 9 bases align to TRBD2. This TCR came from a male donor with ankylosing spondylitis. The chain's CDR3 is CASRSIAGEVGTDTQYF. CDR3 DNA sequence: TGCGCCAGCAGGTCCATAGCGGGGGAAGTAGGCACAGATACGCAGTATTTT.